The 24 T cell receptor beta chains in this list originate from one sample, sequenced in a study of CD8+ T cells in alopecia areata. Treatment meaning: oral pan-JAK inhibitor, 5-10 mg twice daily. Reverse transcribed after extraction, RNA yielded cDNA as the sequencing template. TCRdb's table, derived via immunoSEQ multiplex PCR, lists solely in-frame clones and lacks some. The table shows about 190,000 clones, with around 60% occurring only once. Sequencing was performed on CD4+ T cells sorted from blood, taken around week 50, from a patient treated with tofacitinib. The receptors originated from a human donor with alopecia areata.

DNA for the CDR3: TGTGCCAGCAGCTTAGCGCAAGCCAATGAGCAGTTCTTC. As protein: CASSLAQANEQFF. The chain links TRBV7-9 to TRBJ2-1; no clear D. Germline V gene lookup returns CDR1 SEHNR and CDR2 FQNEAQ (reference sequence). The V end lost 0 bases, the J end lost 6 bases, and 6 bases lay between the germline ends. The length of the CDR3 is 13 residues.

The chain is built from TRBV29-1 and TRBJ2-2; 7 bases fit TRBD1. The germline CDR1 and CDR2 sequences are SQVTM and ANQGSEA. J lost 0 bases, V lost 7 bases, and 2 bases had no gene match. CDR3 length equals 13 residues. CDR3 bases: TGCAGCGGACAGGGTTCGAACACCGGGGAGCTGTTTTTT. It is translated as CSGQGSNTGELFF.

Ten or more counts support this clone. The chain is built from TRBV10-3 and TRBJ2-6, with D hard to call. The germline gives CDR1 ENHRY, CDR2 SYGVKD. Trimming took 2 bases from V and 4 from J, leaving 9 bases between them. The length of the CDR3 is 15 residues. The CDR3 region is CAISETVVGANVLTF. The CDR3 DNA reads TGTGCCATCAGTGAGACGGTTGTCGGGGCCAACGTCCTGACTTTC.

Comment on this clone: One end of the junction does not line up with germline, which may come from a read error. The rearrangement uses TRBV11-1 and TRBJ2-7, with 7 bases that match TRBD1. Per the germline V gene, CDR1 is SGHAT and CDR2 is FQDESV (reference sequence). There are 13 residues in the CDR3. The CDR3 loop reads CASSLGQIYGQYF. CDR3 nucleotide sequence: TGTGCCAGCAGCTTGGGACAGATCTACGGGCAGTACTTC.

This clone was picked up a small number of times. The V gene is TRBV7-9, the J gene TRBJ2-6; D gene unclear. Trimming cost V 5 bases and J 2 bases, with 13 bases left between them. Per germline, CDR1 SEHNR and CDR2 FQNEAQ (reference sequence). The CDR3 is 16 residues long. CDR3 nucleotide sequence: TGTGCCAGCAGCGAAGAGTTTTTGGCTGGGGCCAACGTCCTGACTTTC. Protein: CASSEEFLAGANVLTF. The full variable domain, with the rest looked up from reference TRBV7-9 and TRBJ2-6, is DTGVSQNPRHKITKRGQNVTFRCDPISEHNRLYWYRQTLGQGPEFLTYFQNEAQLEKSRLLSDRFSAERPKGSFSTLEIQRTEQGDSAMYLCASSEEFLAGANVLTFGAGSRLTVL.

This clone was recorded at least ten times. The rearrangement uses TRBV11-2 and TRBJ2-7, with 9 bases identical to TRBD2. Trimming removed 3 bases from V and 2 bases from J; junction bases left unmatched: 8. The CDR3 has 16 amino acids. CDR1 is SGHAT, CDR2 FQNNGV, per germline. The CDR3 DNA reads TGTGCCAGCAGCTTTACGAGCGGGGGGATTCCCTACGAGCAGTACTTC. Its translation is CASSFTSGGIPYEQYF.

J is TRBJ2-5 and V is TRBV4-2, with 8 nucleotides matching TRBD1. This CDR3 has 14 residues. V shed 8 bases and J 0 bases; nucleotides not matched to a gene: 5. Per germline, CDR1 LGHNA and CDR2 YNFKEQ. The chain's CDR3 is CASQMDRDQETQYF. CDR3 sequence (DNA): TGTGCCAGCCAGATGGACAGGGACCAAGAGACCCAGTACTTC.

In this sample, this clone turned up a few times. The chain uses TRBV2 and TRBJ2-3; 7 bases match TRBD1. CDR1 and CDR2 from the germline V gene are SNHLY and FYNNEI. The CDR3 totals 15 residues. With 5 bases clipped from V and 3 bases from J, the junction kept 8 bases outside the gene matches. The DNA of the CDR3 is TGTGCCAGCAGTTACCGGGACAGACTGACAGATACGCAGTATTTT. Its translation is CASSYRDRLTDTQYF.

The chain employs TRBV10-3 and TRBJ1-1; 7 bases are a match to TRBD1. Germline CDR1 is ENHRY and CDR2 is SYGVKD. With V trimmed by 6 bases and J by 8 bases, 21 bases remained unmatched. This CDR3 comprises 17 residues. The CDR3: CAISEWTGSSRGTEAFF. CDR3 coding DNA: TGTGCCATCAGCGAATGGACAGGATCTTCGAGAGGAACCGAAGCTTTCTTT.

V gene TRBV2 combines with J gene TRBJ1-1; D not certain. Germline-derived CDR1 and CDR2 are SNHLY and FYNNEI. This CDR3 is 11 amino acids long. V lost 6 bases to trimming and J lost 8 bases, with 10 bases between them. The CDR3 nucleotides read TGTGCCAGCAGATACAATTTAGAAGCTTTCTTT. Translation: CASRYNLEAFF.

This chain's CDR3 is CAWSPSYNEQFF. The CDR3 DNA follows: TGTGCCTGGAGCCCGAGTTACAATGAGCAGTTCTTC. The chain joins TRBV30 to TRBJ2-1; D gene uncertain. The CDR3 sequence is 12 residues long. CDR1 GTSNPN and CDR2 SVGIG come from the germline V gene (reference sequence). Trimming cost V 3 bases and J 4 bases, with 7 bases left between them. The variable domain in full, with the rest retrieved from reference TRBV30 and TRBJ2-1, is SQTIHQWPATLVQPVGSPLSLECTVEGTSNPNLYWYRQAAGRGLQLLFYSVGIGQISSEVPQNLSASRPQDRQFILSSKKLLLSDSGFYLCAWSPSYNEQFFGPGTRLTVL.

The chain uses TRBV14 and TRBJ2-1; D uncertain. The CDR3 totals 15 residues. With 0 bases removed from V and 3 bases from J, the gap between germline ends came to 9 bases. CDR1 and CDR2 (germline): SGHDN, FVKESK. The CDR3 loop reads CASSQDIADYNEQFF. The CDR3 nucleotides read TGTGCCAGCAGCCAAGATATTGCGGACTACAATGAGCAGTTCTTC.

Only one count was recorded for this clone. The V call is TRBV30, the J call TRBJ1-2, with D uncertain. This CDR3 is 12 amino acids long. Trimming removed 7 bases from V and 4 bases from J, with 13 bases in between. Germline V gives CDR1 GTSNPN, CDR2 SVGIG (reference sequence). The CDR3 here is CAFPRGTYGYTF. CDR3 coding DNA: TGTGCCTTTCCACGAGGTACCTATGGCTACACCTTC.

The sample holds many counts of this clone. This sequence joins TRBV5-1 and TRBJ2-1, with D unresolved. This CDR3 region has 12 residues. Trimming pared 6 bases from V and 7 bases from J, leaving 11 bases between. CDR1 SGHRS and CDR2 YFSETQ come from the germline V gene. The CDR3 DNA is TGCGCCAGCAATAAGGTCCCGAATGAGCAGTTCTTC. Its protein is CASNKVPNEQFF.

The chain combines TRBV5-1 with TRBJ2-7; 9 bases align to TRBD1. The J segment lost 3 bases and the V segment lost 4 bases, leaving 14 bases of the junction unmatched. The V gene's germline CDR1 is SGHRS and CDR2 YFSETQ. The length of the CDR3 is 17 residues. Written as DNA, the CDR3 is TGCGCCAGCAGCCCCGGCCGGGGGACAGGGAATGGCTACGAGCAGTACTTC. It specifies CASSPGRGTGNGYEQYF.

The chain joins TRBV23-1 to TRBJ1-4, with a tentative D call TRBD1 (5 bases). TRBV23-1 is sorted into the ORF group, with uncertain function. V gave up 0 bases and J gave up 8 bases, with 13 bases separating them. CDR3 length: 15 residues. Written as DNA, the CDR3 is TGCGCCAGCAGTCAATCCGAGGGGTATGGAGAAAAACTGTTTTTT. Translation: CASSQSEGYGEKLFF.

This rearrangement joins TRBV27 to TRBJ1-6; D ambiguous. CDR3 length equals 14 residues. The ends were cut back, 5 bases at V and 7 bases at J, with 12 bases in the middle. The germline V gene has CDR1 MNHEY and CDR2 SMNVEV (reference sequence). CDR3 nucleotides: TGTGCCAGCAGTCCCGAAGCCACGAATTCACCCCTCCACTTT. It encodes CASSPEATNSPLHF.

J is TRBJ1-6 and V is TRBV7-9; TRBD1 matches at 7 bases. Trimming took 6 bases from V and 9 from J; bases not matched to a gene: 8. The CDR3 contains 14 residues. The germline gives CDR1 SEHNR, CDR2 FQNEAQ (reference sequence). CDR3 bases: TGTGCCAGCAGGCCACAGGGGTTAGCTTCACCCCTCCACTTT. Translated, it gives CASRPQGLASPLHF. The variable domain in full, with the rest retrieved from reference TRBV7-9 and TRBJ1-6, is DTGVSQNPRHKITKRGQNVTFRCDPISEHNRLYWYRQTLGQGPEFLTYFQNEAQLEKSRLLSDRFSAERPKGSFSTLEIQRTEQGDSAMYLCASRPQGLASPLHFGNGTRLTVT.

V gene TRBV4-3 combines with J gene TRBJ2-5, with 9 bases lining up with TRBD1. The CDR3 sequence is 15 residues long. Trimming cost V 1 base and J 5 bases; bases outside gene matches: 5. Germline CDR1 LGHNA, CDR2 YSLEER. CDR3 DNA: TGCGCCAGCAGCCAAGGGGTACAGGGGGCGGAGACCCAGTACTTC. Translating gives CASSQGVQGAETQYF.

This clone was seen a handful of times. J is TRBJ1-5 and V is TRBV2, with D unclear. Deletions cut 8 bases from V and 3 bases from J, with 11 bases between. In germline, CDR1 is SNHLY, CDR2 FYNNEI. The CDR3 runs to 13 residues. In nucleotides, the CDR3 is TGTGCCAGCCTCCGTGTGGTCAATCAGCCCCAGCATTTT. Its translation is CASLRVVNQPQHF.

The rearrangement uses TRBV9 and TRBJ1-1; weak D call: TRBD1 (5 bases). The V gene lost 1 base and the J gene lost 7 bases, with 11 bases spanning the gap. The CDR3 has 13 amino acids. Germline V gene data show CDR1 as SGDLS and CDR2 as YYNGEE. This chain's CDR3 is CASSVSGFNEAFF. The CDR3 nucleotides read TGTGCCAGCAGCGTATCAGGGTTTAATGAAGCTTTCTTT. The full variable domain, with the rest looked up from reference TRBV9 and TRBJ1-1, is DSGVTQTPKHLITATGQRVTLRCSPRSGDLSVYWYQQSLDQGLQFLIQYYNGEERAKGNILERFSAQQFPDLHSELNLSSLELGDSALYFCASSVSGFNEAFFGQGTRLTVV.

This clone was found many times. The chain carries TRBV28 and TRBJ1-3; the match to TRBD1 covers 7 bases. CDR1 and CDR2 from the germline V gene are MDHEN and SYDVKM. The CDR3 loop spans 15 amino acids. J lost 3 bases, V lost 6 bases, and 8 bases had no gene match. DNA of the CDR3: TGTGCCAGCAGCCTAGGGGGCACGGTTGGAAACACCATATATTTT. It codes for CASSLGGTVGNTIYF. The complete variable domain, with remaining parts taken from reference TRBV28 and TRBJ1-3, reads DVKVTQSSRYLVKRTGEKVFLECVQDMDHENMFWYRQDPGLGLRLIYFSYDVKMKEKGDIPEGYSVSREKKERFSLILESASTNQTSMYLCASSLGGTVGNTIYFGEGSWLTVV.

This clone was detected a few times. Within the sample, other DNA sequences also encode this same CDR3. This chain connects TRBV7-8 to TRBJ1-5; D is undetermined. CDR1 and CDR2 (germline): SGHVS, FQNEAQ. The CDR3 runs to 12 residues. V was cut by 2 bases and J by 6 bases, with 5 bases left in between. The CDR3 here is CASSLLAQPQHF. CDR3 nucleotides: TGTGCCAGCAGCTTACTGGCTCAGCCCCAGCATTTT.

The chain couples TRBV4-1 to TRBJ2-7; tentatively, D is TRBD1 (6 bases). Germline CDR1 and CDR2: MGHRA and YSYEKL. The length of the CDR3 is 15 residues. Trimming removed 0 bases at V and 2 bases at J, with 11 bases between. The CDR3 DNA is TGCGCCAGCAGCCAAGAGTGGCAGGGGACCTACGAGCAGTACTTC. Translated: CASSQEWQGTYEQYF.